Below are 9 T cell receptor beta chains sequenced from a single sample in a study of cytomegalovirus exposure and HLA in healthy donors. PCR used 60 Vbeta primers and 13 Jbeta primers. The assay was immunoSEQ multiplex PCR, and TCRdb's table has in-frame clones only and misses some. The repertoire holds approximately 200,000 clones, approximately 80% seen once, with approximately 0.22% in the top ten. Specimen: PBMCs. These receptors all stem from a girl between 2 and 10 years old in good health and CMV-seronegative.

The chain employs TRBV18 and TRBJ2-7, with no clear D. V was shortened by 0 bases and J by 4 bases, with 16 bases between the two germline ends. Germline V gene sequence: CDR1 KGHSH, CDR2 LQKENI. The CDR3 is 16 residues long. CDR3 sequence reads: CASSPPNSYKSYEQYF. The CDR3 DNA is TGTGCCAGCTCACCACCGAACAGCTACAAGTCGTACGAGCAGTACTTC.

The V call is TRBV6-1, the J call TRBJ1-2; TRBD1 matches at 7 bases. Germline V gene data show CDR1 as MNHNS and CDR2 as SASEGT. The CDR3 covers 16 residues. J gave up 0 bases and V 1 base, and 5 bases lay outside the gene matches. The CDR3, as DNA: TGTGCCAGCAGTGAAGGAATGGGGACAGCTAACTATGGCTACACCTTC. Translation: CASSEGMGTANYGYTF.

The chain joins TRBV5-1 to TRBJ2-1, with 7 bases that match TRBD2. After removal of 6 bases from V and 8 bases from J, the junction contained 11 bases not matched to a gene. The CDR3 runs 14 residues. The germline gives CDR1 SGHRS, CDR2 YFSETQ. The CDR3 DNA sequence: TGCGCCAGCAAGCTTCTAGCGGCTTCCTATGAGCAGTTCTTC. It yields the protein CASKLLAASYEQFF. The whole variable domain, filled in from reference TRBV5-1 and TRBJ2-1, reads KAGVTQTPRYLIKTRGQQVTLSCSPISGHRSVSWYQQTPGQGLQFLFEYFSETQRNKGNFPGRFSGRQFSNSRSEMNVSTLELGDSALYLCASKLLAASYEQFFGPGTRLTVL.

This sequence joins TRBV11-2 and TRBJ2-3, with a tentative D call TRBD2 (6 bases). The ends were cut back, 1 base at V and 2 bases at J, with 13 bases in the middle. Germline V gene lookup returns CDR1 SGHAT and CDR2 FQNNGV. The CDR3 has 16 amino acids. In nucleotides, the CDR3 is TGTGCCAGCAGCTTAGCGTTGGCGGGACTCACAGATACGCAGTATTTT. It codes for CASSLALAGLTDTQYF.

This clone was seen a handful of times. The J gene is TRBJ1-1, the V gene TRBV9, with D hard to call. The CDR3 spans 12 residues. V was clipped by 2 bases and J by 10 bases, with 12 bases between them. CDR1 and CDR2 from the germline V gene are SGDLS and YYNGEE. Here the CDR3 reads CASSVGRQPAFF. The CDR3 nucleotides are TGTGCCAGCAGCGTGGGGAGGCAGCCAGCTTTCTTT. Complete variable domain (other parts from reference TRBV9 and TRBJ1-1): DSGVTQTPKHLITATGQRVTLRCSPRSGDLSVYWYQQSLDQGLQFLIQYYNGEERAKGNILERFSAQQFPDLHSELNLSSLELGDSALYFCASSVGRQPAFFGQGTRLTVV.

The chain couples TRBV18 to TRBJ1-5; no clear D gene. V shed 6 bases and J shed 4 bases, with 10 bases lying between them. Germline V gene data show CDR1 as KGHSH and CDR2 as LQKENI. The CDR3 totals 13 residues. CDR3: CASSKELNQPQHF. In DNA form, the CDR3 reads TGTGCCAGCTCGAAGGAGCTGAATCAGCCCCAGCATTTT. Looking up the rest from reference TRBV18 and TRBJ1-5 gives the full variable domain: NAGVMQNPRHLVRRRGQEARLRCSPMKGHSHVYWYRQLPEEGLKFMVYLQKENIIDESGMPKERFSAEFPKEGPSILRIQQVVRGDSAAYFCASSKELNQPQHFGDGTRLSIL.

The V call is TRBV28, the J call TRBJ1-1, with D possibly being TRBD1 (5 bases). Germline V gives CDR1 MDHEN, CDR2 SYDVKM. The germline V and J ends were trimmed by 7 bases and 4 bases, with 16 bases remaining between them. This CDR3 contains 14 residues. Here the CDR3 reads CASIFRGGITEAFF. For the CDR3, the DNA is TGTGCCAGCATCTTTAGGGGTGGGATCACTGAAGCTTTCTTT.

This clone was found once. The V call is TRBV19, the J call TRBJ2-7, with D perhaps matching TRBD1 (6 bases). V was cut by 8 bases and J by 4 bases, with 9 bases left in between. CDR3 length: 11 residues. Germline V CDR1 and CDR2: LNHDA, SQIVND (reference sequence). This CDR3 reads CASGGQYEQYF. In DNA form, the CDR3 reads TGTGCCAGTGGAGGACAGTACGAGCAGTACTTC. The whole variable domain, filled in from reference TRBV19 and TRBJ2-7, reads DGGITQSPKYLFRKEGQNVTLSCEQNLNHDAMYWYRQDPGQGLRLIYYSQIVNDFQKGDIAEGYSVSREKKESFPLTVTSAQKNPTAFYLCASGGQYEQYFGPGTRLTVT.

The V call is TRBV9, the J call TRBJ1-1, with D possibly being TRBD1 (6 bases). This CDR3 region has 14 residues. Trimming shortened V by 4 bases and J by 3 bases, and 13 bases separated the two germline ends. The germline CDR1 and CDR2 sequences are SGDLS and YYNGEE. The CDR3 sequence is CASSLATGYTEAFF. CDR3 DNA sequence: TGTGCCAGCAGCCTAGCAACAGGGTACACTGAAGCTTTCTTT.